What follows describes a single T cell receptor beta chain. Without any T cell sorting, total RNA was isolated from whole blood. The CDR3 has 14 residues. Looked up from germline, CDR1 is SGHRS and CDR2 is YFSETQ. This sample is drawn from a study of monozygotic twins with inflammatory bowel disease. TCRalpha along with TCRbeta cDNA was subjected to two nested PCRs lasting approximately 16 and 9 cycles. Following a re-call of the 5' RACE reads, TCRdb has one entry per CDR3 protein and lacks DNA. The table lists around 380,000 distinct CDR3 sequences. J is TRBJ2-7 and V is TRBV5-1; the D call from TCRdb, TRBD1, cannot be confirmed without DNA. Sequencing input: blood. This receptor was identified in a human donor with ulcerative colitis or Crohn's disease, or a healthy co-twin of an affected twin (not recorded which). This chain's CDR3 is CASSPMGQGREQYF.